The entry below gives a single T cell receptor (beta chain) sequence along with its context. The antigen is not known. The source of the sample is a study of T cell responses to AZD1222 COVID-19 vaccine. Study-wide results and limits: The number of AZD1222 recipients seropositive at baseline was only five to seven. In the spike-specific TCR repertoire, nearly half reportedly target unmutated variant regions.

This table comes from immunoSEQ multiplex PCR, and its TCRdb copy is limited to in-frame clones, with some not included. The sample has 150,000 to 200,000 clones, approximately 92% seen once. J gave up 2 bases and V 5 bases, and 8 bases lay outside the gene matches. The CDR3 totals 15 residues. Germline CDR1 and CDR2: MNHEY and SVGAGI. This receptor was taken from an adult who received the MenACWY meningococcal vaccine as a control. The chain is built from TRBV6-5 and TRBJ1-2; 7 bases line up with TRBD1. The sample in question was peripheral blood, obtained 28 days after the second dose of the MenACWY control vaccine. The CDR3 DNA sequence: TGTGCCAGCAGTAGCGCGGGACAGAAAAACTATGGCTACACCTTC. Amino acid sequence: CASSSAGQKNYGYTF.